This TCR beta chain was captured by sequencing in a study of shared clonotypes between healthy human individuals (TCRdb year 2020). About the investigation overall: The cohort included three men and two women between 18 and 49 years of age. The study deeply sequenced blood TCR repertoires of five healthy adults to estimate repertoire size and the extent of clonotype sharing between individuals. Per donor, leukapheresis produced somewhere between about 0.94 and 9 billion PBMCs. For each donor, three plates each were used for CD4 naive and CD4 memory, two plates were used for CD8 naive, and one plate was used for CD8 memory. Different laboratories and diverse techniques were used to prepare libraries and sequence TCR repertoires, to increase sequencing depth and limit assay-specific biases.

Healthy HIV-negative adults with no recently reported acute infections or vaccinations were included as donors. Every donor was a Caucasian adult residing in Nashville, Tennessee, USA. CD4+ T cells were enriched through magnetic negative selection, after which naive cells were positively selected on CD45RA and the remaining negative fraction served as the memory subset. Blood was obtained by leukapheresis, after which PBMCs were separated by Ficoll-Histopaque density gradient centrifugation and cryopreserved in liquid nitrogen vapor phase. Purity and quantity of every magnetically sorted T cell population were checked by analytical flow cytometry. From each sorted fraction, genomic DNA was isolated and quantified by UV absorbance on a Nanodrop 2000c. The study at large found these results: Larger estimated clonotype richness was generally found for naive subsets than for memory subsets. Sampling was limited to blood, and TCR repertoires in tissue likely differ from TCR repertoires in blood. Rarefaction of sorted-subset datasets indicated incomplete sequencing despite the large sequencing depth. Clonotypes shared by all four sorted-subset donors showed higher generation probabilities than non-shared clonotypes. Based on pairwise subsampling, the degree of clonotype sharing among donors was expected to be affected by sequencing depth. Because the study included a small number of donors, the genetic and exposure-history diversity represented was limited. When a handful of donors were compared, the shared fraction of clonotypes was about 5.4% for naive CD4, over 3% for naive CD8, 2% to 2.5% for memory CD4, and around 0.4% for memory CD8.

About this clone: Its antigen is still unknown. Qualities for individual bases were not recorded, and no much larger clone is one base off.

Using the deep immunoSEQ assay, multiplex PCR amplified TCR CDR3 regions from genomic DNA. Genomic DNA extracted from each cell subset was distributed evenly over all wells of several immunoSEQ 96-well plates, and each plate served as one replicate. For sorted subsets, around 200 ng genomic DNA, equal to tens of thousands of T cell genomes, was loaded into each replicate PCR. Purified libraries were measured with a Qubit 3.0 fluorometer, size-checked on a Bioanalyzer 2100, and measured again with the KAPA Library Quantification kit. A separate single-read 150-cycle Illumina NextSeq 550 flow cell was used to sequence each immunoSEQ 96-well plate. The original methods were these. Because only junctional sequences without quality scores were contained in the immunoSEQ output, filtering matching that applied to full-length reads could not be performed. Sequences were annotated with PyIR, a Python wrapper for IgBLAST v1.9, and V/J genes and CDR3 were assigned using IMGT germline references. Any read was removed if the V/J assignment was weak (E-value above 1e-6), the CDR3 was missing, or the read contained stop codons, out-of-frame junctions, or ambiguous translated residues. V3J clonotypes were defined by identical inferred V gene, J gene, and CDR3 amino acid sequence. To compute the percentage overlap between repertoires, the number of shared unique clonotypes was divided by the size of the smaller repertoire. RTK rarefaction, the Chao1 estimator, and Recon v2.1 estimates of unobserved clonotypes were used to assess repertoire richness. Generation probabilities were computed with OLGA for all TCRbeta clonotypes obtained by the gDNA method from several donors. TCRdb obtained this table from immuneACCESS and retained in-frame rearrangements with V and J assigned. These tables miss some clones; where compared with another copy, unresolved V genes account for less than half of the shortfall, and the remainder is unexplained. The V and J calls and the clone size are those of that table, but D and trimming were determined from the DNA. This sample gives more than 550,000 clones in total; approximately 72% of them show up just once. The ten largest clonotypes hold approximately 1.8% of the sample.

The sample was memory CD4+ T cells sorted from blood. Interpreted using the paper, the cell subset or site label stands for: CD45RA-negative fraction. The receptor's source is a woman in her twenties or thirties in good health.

The nucleotide sequence is given as TGTGCCACTAGACAGGGTACAGATACGCAGTATTTT. This gives the protein CATRQGTDTQYF. The V and J genes are TRBV27 and TRBJ2-3, with 7 junctional bases fitting TRBD1. Relative to germline, V is missing 10 bases and J is missing 3 bases, with 4 bases of the junction outside any gene match. From the germline V gene (reference sequence), CDR1 is MNHEY and CDR2 is SMNVEV. Inclusive of the bounding cysteine and phenylalanine, the CDR3 is 12 residues long. The retained sequence is limited to the CDR3, 36 bases, with the frame set at the first base.